This TCR beta chain was recovered during a study of identical twins. Study-level findings and limits: It was cross-sectional statistical analysis, not following the same donors, that the conclusions relied on. Modeled out-of-frame TCR alpha sharing in monozygotic twins fell below observed levels.

This clonotype appeared many times. The target antigen is unknown. V lost 2 bases and J lost 8, with 15 bases in between. The CDR3 has 15 residues. Unique molecular identifiers were present on cDNA, and template switching added a universal primer site. TCRdb called the 5' RACE reads again in MiXCR, with one record for every CDR3 protein. The repertoire includes fewer than 250,000 distinct CDR3 sequences, 5.5% to 8% of them detected once, and 3.5% to 4% sits in the top ten. These same records also appear under a second study, on yellow fever vaccine responses in identical twins.

Sample: memory (CD45RO+) T cells sorted from blood. This chain joins TRBV12-3 or TRBV12-4 and TRBJ2-2, with a possible D match to TRBD1 (6 bases). The sequence came from a woman younger than 30 in good health. CDR3 coding DNA: TGTGCCAGCAGTTTATCATCACAGGGTGCGGGGGAGCTGTTTTTT. Encoded protein: CASSLSSQGAGELFF.